Listed below are T cell receptor beta chains from one sample, sequenced in a study of OX40 agonist ivuxolimab in advanced cancers. Only in-frame clones appear in the TCRdb table, and some are missing; sequencing was by immunoSEQ multiplex PCR. Of about 58,000 clones in the sample, about 76% were seen once. The sequenced sample was CD4+ or CD8+ T cells sorted from blood, obtained in a trial of the OX40 agonist ivuxolimab. These receptors all stem from an adult with an advanced solid tumor such as melanoma, head and neck, liver or kidney cancer. The CDR3 runs from the conserved cysteine through the conserved F or W. A D gene is named only where the DNA matches it firmly. Clone size is not always given. Where it is, it says once, few, many or a class for expanded clones.

clone size: NA; V gene: TRBV30; CDR3 length: 13; D gene: TRBD2; J gene: TRBJ2-3; CDR3 DNA: TGTGCCTGGATGATCGGGGGGTCAGATACGCAGTATTTT; CDR3 protein: CAWMIGGSDTQYF
clone size: NA; V gene: TRBV5-5; CDR3 length: 14; D gene: NA; J gene: TRBJ1-1; CDR3 DNA: TGTGCCAGCAGCTTGGGCAGCGGCGACACTGAAGCTTTCTTT; CDR3 protein: CASSLGSGDTEAFF
clone size: NA; V gene: TRBV30; CDR3 length: 15; D gene: NA; J gene: TRBJ1-6; CDR3 DNA: TGTGCCTGGGCCCAACCGGGACAAGAAAATTCACCCCTCCACTTT; CDR3 protein: CAWAQPGQENSPLHF
clone size: NA; V gene: TRBV18; CDR3 length: 16; D gene: NA; J gene: TRBJ2-2; CDR3 DNA: TGTGCCAGCTCACGCCAGGGGATTGACAACACCGGGGAGCTGTTTTTT; CDR3 protein: CASSRQGIDNTGELFF
clone size: NA; V gene: TRBV5-1; CDR3 length: 16; D gene: NA; J gene: TRBJ1-4; CDR3 DNA: TGCGCCAGCAGCTTGGCCTCGGCACCAACTAATGAAAAACTGTTTTTT; CDR3 protein: CASSLASAPTNEKLFF
clone size: NA; V gene: TRBV30; CDR3 length: 13; D gene: TRBD2; J gene: TRBJ2-3; CDR3 DNA: TGTGCCTGGACCGGGGGAGGGTCAGATACGCAGTATTTT; CDR3 protein: CAWTGGGSDTQYF
clone size: few; V gene: TRBV7-2; CDR3 length: 16; D gene: NA; J gene: TRBJ2-5; CDR3 DNA: TGTGCCAGCAGCCCCGGCGGGGTTATAGGGGGAGAGACCCAGTACTTC; CDR3 protein: CASSPGGVIGGETQYF
clone size: NA; V gene: TRBV5-1; CDR3 length: 18; D gene: TRBD2; J gene: TRBJ2-2; CDR3 DNA: TGCGCCAGCAGCTTAGGTGGACTAGCGGAGATGAACACCGGGGAGCTGTTTTTT; CDR3 protein: CASSLGGLAEMNTGELFF
clone size: NA; V gene: TRBV6-1; CDR3 length: 14; D gene: NA; J gene: TRBJ1-1; CDR3 DNA: TGTGCCAGCAGTGAACTGCGGGCGTTCACTGAAGCTTTCTTT; CDR3 protein: CASSELRAFTEAFF
clone size: once; V gene: TRBV28; CDR3 length: 14; D gene: NA; J gene: TRBJ1-4; CDR3 DNA: TGTGCCAGCTATCCGGGGACCTCTAATGAAAAACTGTTTTTT; CDR3 protein: CASYPGTSNEKLFF
clone size: NA; V gene: TRBV5-5; CDR3 length: 14; D gene: NA; J gene: TRBJ1-5; CDR3 DNA: TGTGCCAGCAGCTTCGAGGTAGGCAATCAGCCCCAGCATTTT; CDR3 protein: CASSFEVGNQPQHF
clone size: NA; V gene: TRBV29-1; CDR3 length: 13; D gene: TRBD1; J gene: TRBJ2-4; CDR3 DNA: TGCAGCGTTGAAGGGACAGGGGGGTACATTCAGTACTTC; CDR3 protein: CSVEGTGGYIQYF
clone size: NA; V gene: TRBV5-1; CDR3 length: 14; D gene: NA; J gene: TRBJ2-5; CDR3 DNA: TGCGCCAGCAGTAGACCCACGGCGCAAGAGACCCAGTACTTC; CDR3 protein: CASSRPTAQETQYF
clone size: NA; V gene: TRBV2; CDR3 length: 14; D gene: NA; J gene: TRBJ2-2; CDR3 DNA: TGTGCCAGCAGTGAAACGTGGCTCACCGGGGAGCTGTTTTTT; CDR3 protein: CASSETWLTGELFF
clone size: NA; V gene: TRBV7-9; CDR3 length: 13; D gene: TRBD1; J gene: TRBJ2-7; CDR3 DNA: TGTGCCAGCAGCTTAGCGGGGACAGACATATATCACTTC; CDR3 protein: CASSLAGTDIYHF
clone size: NA; V gene: TRBV19; CDR3 length: 16; D gene: TRBD1; J gene: TRBJ2-1; CDR3 DNA: TGTGCCAGTAGTGACCTAAGGGGACAGGGTTTCAATGAGCAGTTCTTC; CDR3 protein: CASSDLRGQGFNEQFF
clone size: NA; V gene: TRBV11-1; CDR3 length: 15; D gene: TRBD1; J gene: TRBJ2-7; CDR3 DNA: TGTGCCAGCAGCTTAAGACAGGGGGGAACCTACGAGCAGTACTTC; CDR3 protein: CASSLRQGGTYEQYF
clone size: NA; V gene: TRBV5-1; CDR3 length: 15; D gene: NA; J gene: TRBJ1-4; CDR3 DNA: TGCGCCAGCAGCCCTCGCGGGAGCGGTAATGAAAAACTGTTTTTT; CDR3 protein: CASSPRGSGNEKLFF
clone size: NA; V gene: TRBV7-2; CDR3 length: 13; D gene: NA; J gene: TRBJ2-3; CDR3 DNA: TGTGCCAGCAGCCAACCCACCACAGATACGCAGTATTTT; CDR3 protein: CASSQPTTDTQYF
clone size: NA; V gene: TRBV11-2; CDR3 length: 12; D gene: NA; J gene: TRBJ2-3; CDR3 DNA: TGTGCCAGCAGCCAGGGCACAGATACGCAGTATTTT; CDR3 protein: CASSQGTDTQYF
clone size: NA; V gene: TRBV7-9; CDR3 length: 13; D gene: NA; J gene: TRBJ1-1; CDR3 DNA: TGTGCCAGCAGCTTACCGCAGAACACTGAAGCTTTCTTT; CDR3 protein: CASSLPQNTEAFF
clone size: once; V gene: TRBV7-2; CDR3 length: 14; D gene: TRBD1; J gene: TRBJ1-1; CDR3 DNA: TGTGCCAGCAGGTCCGGGACAGTGAACACTGAAGCTTTCTTT; CDR3 protein: CASRSGTVNTEAFF
clone size: NA; V gene: TRBV6-5; CDR3 length: 15; D gene: NA; J gene: TRBJ2-1; CDR3 DNA: TGTGCCAGCAGTTACTCGGTCGGGACCTACAATGAGCAGTTCTTC; CDR3 protein: CASSYSVGTYNEQFF
clone size: NA; V gene: TRBV18; CDR3 length: 15; D gene: TRBD2; J gene: TRBJ2-3; CDR3 DNA: TGTGCCAGCTCACCCCGCGGGGGGAGCACAGATACGCAGTATTTT; CDR3 protein: CASSPRGGSTDTQYF
clone size: NA; V gene: TRBV6-1; CDR3 length: 14; D gene: NA; J gene: TRBJ1-2; CDR3 DNA: TGTGCCAGCAGTGAATGGGGGGGAGGCTATGGCTACACCTTC; CDR3 protein: CASSEWGGGYGYTF
clone size: NA; V gene: TRBV25-1; CDR3 length: 16; D gene: TRBD1; J gene: TRBJ2-3; CDR3 DNA: TGTGCCAGCAGTGAATGGACAGGGGCATACACAGATACGCAGTATTTT; CDR3 protein: CASSEWTGAYTDTQYF
clone size: NA; V gene: TRBV15; CDR3 length: 14; D gene: TRBD2; J gene: TRBJ2-7; CDR3 DNA: TGTGCCACCAGCAGAGGTAGCGGGGGGCTCGAGCAGTACTTC; CDR3 protein: CATSRGSGGLEQYF
clone size: NA; V gene: TRBV9; CDR3 length: 14; D gene: NA; J gene: TRBJ1-1; CDR3 DNA: TGTGCCAGCAGCGTAGGATGGGTCGGCACTGAAGCTTTCTTT; CDR3 protein: CASSVGWVGTEAFF